This TCR beta chain is from a study of T cell changes during pregnancy in multiple sclerosis. TCRdb's copy holds only in-frame clones and misses some; the assay was immunoSEQ multiplex PCR. In the table there are some 120,000 clones, 90% to 95% of which are singletons. The CDR3 loop spans 16 amino acids. Germline trimming cut 5 bases from V and 0 bases from J; bases unmatched to any gene: 8. Germline CDR1 is KGHSH and CDR2 is LQKENI. Sequenced here: peripheral blood, sampled before pregnancy. This clonotype originated in a female donor with multiple sclerosis, enrolled in a pregnancy study. This rearrangement joins TRBV18 to TRBJ1-2; 8 positions match TRBD1. The chain's CDR3 is CASSLQGASANYGYTF. As DNA, the CDR3 is TGTGCCAGCTCATTGCAGGGGGCTTCGGCTAACTATGGCTACACCTTC.